This T cell receptor (beta chain) derives from a study of tumor-infiltrating lymphocytes in primary liver carcinoma. For the study at large: Those enrolled were patients of both sexes, who were aged 30 to 69 years.

cDNA specific to TCR beta was made from 500 ng of total RNA, with a constant-region primer employed for priming. Three nested multiplex PCR rounds of slightly modified ARM-PCR generated TCR beta libraries. The first two PCR rounds used TRBV1-TRBV30 forward primers with a C-beta reverse primer, roughly 11 cycles each. TCRdb reanalysed the multiplex PCR reads using MiXCR and keeps one entry per CDR3 protein. The data hold roughly 120,000 distinct CDR3 sequences, with about 59% observed a single time. This clonotype was picked up many times. Antigen: not known. CDR3 length: 13 residues. Trimming cost V 4 bases and J 10 bases; bases outside gene matches: 7. Per germline, CDR1 MNHNY and CDR2 SVGAGI (reference sequence). General study findings and limits: Pairs of tumor regions overlapped more than tumor-adjacent and tumor-blood pairs did.

It was from roughly 20-30 mg of unsorted bulk tissue that RNA and DNA were co-extracted. More than 80% viable tumor cells made up every tumor sample. V gene TRBV6-6 combines with J gene TRBJ2-3; TRBD1 aligns across 8 bases. The receptor was derived from a woman aged 55-70 years with primary liver carcinoma and hepatitis B virus infection. The sequencing input was liver tumor tissue from sampling region 1. Documented subset: tumor region T1, superior pole. Here the CDR3 DNA reads TGTGCCAGCAGTTTGACAGGGGTAAATGCGCAGTATTTT. It is translated as CASSLTGVNAQYF.